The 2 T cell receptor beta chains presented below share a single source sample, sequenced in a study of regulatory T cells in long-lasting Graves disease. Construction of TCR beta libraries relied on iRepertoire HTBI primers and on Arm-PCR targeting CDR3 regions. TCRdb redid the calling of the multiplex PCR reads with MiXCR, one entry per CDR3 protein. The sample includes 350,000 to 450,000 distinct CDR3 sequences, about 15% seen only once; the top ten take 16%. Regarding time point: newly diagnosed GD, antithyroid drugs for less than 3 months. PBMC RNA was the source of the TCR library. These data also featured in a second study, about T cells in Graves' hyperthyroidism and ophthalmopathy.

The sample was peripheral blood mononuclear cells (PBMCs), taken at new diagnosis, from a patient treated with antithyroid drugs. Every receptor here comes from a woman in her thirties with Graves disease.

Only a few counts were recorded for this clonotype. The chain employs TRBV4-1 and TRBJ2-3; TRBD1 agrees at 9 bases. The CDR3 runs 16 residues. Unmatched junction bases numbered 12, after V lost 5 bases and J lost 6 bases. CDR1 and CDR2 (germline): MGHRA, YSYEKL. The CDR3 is CASSSLTGGVSDTQYF. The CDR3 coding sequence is TGCGCCAGCAGCTCCTTGACAGGGGGGGTTTCGGATACGCAGTATTTT.

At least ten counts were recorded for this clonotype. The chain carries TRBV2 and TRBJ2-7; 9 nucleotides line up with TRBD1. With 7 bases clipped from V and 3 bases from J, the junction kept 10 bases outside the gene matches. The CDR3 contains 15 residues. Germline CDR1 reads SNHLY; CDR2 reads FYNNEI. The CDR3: CASKTDRGQYYEQYF. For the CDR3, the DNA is TGTGCCAGCAAGACGGACAGGGGACAGTACTACGAGCAGTACTTC.